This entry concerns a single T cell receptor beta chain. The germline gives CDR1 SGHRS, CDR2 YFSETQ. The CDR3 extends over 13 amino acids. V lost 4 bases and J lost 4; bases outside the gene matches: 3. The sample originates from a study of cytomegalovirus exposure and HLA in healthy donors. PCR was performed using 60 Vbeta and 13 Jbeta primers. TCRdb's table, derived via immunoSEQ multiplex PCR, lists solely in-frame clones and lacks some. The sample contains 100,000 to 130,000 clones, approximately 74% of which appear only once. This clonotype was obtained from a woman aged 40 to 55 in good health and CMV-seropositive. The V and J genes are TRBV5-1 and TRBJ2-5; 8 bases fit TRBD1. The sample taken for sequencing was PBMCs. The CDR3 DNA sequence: TGCGCCAGCAGCGAGGACAGGGTAGAGACCCAGTACTTC. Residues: CASSEDRVETQYF.